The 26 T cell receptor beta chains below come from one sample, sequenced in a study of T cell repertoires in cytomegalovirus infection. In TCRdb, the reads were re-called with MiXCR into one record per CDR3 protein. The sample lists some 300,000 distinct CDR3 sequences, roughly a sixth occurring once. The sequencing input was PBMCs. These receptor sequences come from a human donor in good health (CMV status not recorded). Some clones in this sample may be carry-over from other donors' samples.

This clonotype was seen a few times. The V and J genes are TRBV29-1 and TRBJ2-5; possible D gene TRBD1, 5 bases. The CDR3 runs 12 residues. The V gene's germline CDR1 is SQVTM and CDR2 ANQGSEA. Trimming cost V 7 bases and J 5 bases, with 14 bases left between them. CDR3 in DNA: TGCAGCGCAGGGCCCAGCCGGGAGACCCAGTACTTC. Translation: CSAGPSRETQYF.

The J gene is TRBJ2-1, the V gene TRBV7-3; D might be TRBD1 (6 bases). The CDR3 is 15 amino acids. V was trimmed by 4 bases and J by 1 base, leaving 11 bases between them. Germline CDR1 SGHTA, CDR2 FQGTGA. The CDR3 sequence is CASSSSQGSYNEQFF. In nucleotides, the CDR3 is TGTGCCAGCAGCTCGTCACAGGGATCCTACAATGAGCAGTTCTTC.

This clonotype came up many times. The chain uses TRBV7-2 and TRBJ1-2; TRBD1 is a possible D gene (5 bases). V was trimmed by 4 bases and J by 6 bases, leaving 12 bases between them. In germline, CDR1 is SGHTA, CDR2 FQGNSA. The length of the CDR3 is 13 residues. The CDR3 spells CASSSRRGDGYTF. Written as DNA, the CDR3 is TGTGCCAGCAGCTCTAGGCGGGGGGATGGCTACACCTTC.

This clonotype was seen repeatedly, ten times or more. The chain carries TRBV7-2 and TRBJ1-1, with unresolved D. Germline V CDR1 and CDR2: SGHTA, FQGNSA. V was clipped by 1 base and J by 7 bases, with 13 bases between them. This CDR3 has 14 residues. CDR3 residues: CASSLVERVGEAFF. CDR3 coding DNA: TGTGCCAGCAGCTTAGTCGAAAGGGTCGGTGAAGCTTTCTTT.

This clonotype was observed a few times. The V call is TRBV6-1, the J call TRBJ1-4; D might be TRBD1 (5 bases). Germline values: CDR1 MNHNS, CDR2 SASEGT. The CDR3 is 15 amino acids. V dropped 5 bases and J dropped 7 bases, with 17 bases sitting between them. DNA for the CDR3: TGTGCCAGCAGTCCCCCAGGGCAAGGTAGTGAAAAACTGTTTTTT. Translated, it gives CASSPPGQGSEKLFF.

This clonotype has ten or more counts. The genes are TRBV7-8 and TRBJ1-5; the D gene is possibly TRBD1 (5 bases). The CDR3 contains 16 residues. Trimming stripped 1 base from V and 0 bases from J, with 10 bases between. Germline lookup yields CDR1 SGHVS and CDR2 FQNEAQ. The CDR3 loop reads CASSLVGGYSNQPQHF. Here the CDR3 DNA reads TGTGCCAGCAGCTTAGTCGGGGGGTATAGCAATCAGCCCCAGCATTTT.

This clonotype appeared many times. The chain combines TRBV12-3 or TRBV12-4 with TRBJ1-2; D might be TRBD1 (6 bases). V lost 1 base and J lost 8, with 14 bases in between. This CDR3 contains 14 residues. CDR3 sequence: CASSLVGRGAGYTF. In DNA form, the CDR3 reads TGTGCCAGCAGTTTAGTCGGAAGGGGGGCGGGCTACACCTTC.

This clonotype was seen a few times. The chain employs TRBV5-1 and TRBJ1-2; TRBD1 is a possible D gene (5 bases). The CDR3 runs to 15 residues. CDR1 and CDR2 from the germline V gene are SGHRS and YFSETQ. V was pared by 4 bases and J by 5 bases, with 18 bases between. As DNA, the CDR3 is TGCGCCAGCAGCACAACAGGCGGAGCCGGGTATGGCTACACCTTC. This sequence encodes CASSTTGGAGYGYTF.

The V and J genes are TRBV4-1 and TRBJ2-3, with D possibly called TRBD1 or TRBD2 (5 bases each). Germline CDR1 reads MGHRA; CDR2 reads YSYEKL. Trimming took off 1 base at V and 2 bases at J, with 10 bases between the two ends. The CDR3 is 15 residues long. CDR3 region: CASSQGDGYTDTQYF. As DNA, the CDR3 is TGCGCCAGCAGCCAAGGGGACGGATACACAGATACGCAGTATTTT.

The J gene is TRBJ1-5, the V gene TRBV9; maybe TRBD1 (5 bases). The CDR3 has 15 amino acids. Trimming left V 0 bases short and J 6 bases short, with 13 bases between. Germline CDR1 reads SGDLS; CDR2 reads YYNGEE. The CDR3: CASSVDGGVGQPQHF. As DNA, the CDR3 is TGTGCCAGCAGCGTAGATGGGGGTGTGGGTCAGCCCCAGCATTTT.

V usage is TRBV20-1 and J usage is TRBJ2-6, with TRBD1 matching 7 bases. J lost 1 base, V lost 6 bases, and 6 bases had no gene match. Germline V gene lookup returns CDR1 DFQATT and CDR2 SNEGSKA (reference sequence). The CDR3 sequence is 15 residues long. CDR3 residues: CSAPPRGSGANVLTF. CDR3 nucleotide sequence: TGCAGTGCCCCACCCAGGGGGTCTGGGGCCAACGTCCTGACTTTC.

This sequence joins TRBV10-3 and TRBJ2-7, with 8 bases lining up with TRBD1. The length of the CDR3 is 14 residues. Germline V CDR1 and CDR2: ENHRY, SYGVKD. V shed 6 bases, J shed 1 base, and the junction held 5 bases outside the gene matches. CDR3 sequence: CAIRDGQGSYEQYF. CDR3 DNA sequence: TGTGCCATCAGGGACGGACAGGGTTCCTACGAGCAGTACTTC.

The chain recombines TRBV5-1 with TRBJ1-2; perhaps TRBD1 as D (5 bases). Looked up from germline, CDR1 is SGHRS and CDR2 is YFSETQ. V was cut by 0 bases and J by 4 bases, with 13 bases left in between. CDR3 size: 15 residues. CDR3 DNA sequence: TGCGCCAGCAGCTTGGATGGGGGGGAATTCTATGGCTACACCTTC. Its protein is CASSLDGGEFYGYTF.

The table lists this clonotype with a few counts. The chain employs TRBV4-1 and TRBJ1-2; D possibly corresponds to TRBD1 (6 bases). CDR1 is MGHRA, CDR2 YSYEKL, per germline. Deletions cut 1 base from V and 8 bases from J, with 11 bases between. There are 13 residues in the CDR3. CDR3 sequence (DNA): TGCGCCAGCAGCCAAGTAACAGGGTACGGCTACACCTTC. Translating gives CASSQVTGYGYTF.

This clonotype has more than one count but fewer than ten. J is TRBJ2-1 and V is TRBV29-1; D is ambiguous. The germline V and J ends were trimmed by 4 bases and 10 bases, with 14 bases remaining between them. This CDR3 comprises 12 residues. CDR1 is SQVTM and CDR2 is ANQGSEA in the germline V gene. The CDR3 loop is CSVVRTVREQFF. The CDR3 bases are TGCAGCGTTGTCCGAACAGTCAGGGAGCAGTTCTTC.

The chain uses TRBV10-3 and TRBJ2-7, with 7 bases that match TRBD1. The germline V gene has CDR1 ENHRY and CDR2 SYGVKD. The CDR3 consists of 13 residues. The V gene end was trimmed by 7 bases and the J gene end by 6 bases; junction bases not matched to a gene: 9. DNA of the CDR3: TGTGCCATCACCGGGACAGTCCTGAGCGAGCAGTACTTC. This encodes CAITGTVLSEQYF.

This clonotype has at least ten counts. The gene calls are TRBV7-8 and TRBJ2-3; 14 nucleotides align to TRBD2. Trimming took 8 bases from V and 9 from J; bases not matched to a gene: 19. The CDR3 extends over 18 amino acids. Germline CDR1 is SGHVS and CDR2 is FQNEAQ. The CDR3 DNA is TGTGCCAGCTGGGTCGGGACTAGCGGGGGCCCTCCAATTGGCACGCAGTATTTT. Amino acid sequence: CASWVGTSGGPPIGTQYF.

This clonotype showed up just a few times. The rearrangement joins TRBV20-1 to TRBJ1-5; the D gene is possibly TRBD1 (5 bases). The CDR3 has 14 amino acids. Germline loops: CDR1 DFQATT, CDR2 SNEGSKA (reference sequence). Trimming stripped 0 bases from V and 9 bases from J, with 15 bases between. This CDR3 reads CSAREGPALSPQHF. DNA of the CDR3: TGCAGTGCTAGAGAGGGGCCCGCTCTATCGCCCCAGCATTTT.

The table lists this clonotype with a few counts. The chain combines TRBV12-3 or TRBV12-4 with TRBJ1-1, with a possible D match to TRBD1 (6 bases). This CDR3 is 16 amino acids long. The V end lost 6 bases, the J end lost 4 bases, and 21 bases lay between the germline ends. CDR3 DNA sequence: TGTGCCAGCAGCAAAGAGGTTGGGGGCTGGGGCACTGAAGCTTTCTTT. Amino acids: CASSKEVGGWGTEAFF.

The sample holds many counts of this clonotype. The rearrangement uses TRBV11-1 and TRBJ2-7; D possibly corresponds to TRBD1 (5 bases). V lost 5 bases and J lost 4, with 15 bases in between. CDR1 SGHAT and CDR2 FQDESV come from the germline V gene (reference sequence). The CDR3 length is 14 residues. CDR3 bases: TGTGCCAGCAGCCCCCCTGGACAAAAATACGAGCAGTACTTC. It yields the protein CASSPPGQKYEQYF. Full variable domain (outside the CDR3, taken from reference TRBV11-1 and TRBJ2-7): EAEVAQSPRYKITEKSQAVAFWCDPISGHATLYWYRQILGQGPELLVQFQDESVVDDSQLPKDRFSAERLKGVDSTLKIQPAELGDSAMYLCASSPPGQKYEQYFGPGTRLTVT.

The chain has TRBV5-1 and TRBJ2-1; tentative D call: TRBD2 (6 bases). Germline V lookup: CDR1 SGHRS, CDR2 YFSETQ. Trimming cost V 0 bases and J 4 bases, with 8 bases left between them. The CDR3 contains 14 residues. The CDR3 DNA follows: TGCGCCAGCAGCTTGGGACTAGGGTACAATGAGCAGTTCTTC. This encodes CASSLGLGYNEQFF.

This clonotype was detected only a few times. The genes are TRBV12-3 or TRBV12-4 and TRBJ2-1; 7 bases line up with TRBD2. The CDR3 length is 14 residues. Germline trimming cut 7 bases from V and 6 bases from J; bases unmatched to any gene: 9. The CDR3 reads CASNWAGRANEQFF. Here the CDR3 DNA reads TGTGCCAGCAACTGGGCAGGGAGGGCCAATGAGCAGTTCTTC.

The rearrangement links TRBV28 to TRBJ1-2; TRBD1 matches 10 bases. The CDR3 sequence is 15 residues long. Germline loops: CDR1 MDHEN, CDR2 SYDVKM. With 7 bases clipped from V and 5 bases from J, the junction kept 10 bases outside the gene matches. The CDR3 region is CASKGDRGRSYGYTF. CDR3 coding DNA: TGTGCCAGCAAAGGGGACAGGGGAAGGAGTTATGGCTACACCTTC.

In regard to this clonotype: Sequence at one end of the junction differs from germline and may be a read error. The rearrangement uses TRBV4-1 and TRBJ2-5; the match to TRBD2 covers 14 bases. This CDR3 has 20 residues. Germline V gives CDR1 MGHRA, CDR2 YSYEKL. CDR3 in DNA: TGTGCCAGCAGCCAAGTCGGGGGGACTAGCGGGGGAGGAAACCAAGAGACCCAGTACTTC. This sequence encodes CASSQVGGTSGGGNQETQYF.

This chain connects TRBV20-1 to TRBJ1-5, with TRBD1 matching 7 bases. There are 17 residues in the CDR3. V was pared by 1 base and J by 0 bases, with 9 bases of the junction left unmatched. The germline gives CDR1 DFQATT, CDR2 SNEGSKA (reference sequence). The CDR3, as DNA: TGCAGTGCTAGAGTAGGGGGCCAAAATTATAGCAATCAGCCCCAGCATTTT. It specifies CSARVGGQNYSNQPQHF.

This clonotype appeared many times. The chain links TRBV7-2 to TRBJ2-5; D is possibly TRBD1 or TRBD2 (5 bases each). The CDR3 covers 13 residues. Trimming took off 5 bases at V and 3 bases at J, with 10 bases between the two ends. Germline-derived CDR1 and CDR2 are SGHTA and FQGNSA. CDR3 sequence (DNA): TGTGCCAGCAGCCTCGGGGCAGAAGAGACCCAGTACTTC. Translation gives CASSLGAEETQYF.